This T cell receptor (beta chain) was profiled in a study of blood T cell repertoires in COVID-19. Only in-frame clones appear in the TCRdb table, and some are missing; sequencing was by immunoSEQ multiplex PCR. Of over 100,000 clones listed, less than 90% are singletons. Deletions cut 8 bases from V and 0 bases from J, with 4 bases between. The V gene's germline CDR1 is MNHEY and CDR2 SVGAGI. This CDR3 is built from 11 residues. Sequencing used peripheral blood. The sequence was obtained from a man older than 75 with acute or convalescent COVID-19. The chain couples TRBV6-5 to TRBJ1-1, with D hard to call. This chain's CDR3 is CASQMNTEAFF. DNA of the CDR3: TGTGCCAGCCAGATGAACACTGAAGCTTTCTTT.